One T cell receptor (beta chain) is described in this entry. These data originate in a study of blood T cell repertoires in COVID-19. The wider study: Samples came from the United States, Italy and Spain, spanning acute and convalescent COVID-19. The cDNA or gDNA used as material had been derived from T cells, B-cell-depleted T cells, or PBMCs.

Recruitment covered 20 to 25 US areas and drew participants whose ages spanned roughly 18 to 100 years. Within 2 weeks before study entry, exposed participants met a COVID-19 case. This table comes from immunoSEQ multiplex PCR, and its TCRdb copy is limited to in-frame clones, with some not included. The sample lists more than 350,000 clones, approximately 91% occurring once. CDR1 is MDHEN and CDR2 is SYDVKM in the germline V gene. The V and J ends lost 8 bases and 2 bases respectively, with 12 bases between them. The CDR3 totals 14 residues. The V gene is TRBV28, the J gene TRBJ2-2; a weak D match, TRBD2 (6 bases). The specimen was PBMCs or T cells enriched from blood (not recorded which). This clonotype was obtained from a woman aged 18-29 years who had been exposed to COVID-19. This CDR3 reads CASPASDNTGELFF. The CDR3 DNA is TGTGCCAGCCCCGCTAGCGATAACACCGGGGAGCTGTTTTTT.